The sequence of this T cell receptor beta chain was determined in a study of PD-1 blockade in mismatch repair-deficient tumors. The CDR3 has 16 residues. CDR1 and CDR2 from the germline V gene are GTSNPN and SVGIG (reference sequence). Trimming left V 4 bases short and J 0 bases short, with 16 bases between. TCR sequencing covered a few patients who responded to pembrolizumab. Profiled with immunoSEQ multiplex PCR; TCRdb holds only in-frame clones, not every one. The sample carries 70,000 to 90,000 clones, more than 80% recorded once. The chain uses TRBV30 and TRBJ1-3, with D possibly matching TRBD1 (6 bases). This receptor was identified in an adult with mismatch repair-deficient cancer. Specimen: peripheral blood, collected 44 weeks after starting pembrolizumab. The CDR3 DNA sequence: TGTGCCTGGACCAGGGGTGGGGCGAACTCTGGAAACACCATATATTTT. It encodes CAWTRGGANSGNTIYF.